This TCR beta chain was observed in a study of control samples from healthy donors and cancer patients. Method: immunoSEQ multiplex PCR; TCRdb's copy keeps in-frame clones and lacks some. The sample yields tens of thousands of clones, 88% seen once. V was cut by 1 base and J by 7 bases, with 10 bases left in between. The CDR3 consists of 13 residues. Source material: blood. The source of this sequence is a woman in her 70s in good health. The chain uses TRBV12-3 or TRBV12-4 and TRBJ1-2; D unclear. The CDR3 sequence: CASSLGKVIGYTF. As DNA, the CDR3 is TGTGCCAGCAGTTTAGGAAAAGTGATTGGCTACACCTTC.